This TCR beta chain was observed in a study of T cells in Graves' hyperthyroidism and ophthalmopathy (dated by TCRdb to between 2018 and 2020). Notes on the research overall: A discovery cohort of fewer than 110 patients, about 44 with Graves' ophthalmopathy and fewer than 65 with stable Graves' hyperthyroidism, was used to find distinguishing TCR V-J signatures. Prospective prediction of ophthalmopathy was tested in an independent validation cohort consisting of fewer than 20 hyperthyroidism patients and 15 to 17 patients who later progressed to ophthalmopathy. For training and testing, the 100 or so patients in the discovery cohort were randomly divided in a 7:3 ratio. In addition, the study compared T-cell repertoires in thyroid tissue and in blood from roughly 6 Graves' hyperthyroidism patients. Once sampling was done, hyperthyroidism patients were given methimazole at a starting dose of 30 mg daily, whereas ophthalmopathy patients were given high-dose intravenous methylprednisolone. TCR Vbeta CDR3 sequencing of approximately 140 peripheral blood samples (about 45 ophthalmopathy, approximately 80 hyperthyroidism and about 17 progressor patients) is reported in the paper. The full study reports these points: Most expanded thyroid clonotypes (frequency above 0.001) were also detected in blood, suggesting blood repertoires may reflect thyroid immune responses. In cross-validation, a model built on a 13 V-J signature told ophthalmopathy apart from stable hyperthyroidism with roughly 87% sensitivity and roughly 83% specificity, and in testing the same model reached 80%/75%. In validation, the model predicted progression to ophthalmopathy with over 65% sensitivity and roughly 72% specificity, a median of about six months before onset. Sample size was not statistically predetermined, and investigators were not blinded to group allocation.

This clonotype was seen repeatedly, ten times or more. What this receptor recognizes is not known. Per-base quality was not reported, and no clone a single base away is much larger than it. TCR beta CDR3 regions were amplified from RNA transcripts. For the first round of RT-PCR on the TCR CDR3, the HTBI primer set was used together with the Qiagen OneStep RT-PCR kit. Libraries were constructed in a second round of multiplex PCR, after which size selection and purification were carried out. Libraries were sequenced paired-end with 100 bp reads on an Illumina HiSeq2000. Per the authors' processing: Raw data were processed with SOAPnuke, discarding reads with adapters, uncalled bases, mean Phred below 15, or no exact constant-primer or identifier match. COPE v1.2.5 was used to merge high-quality paired reads, and clonotypes were defined as unique nucleotide sequences. MiTCR v1.1 was used to align the clonotypes against IMGT TRBV, TRBD and TRBJ reference segments. The analysis was restricted to V-J combinations with a frequency above 0.0001, which together covered just over 98% of the repertoires. The TCS score was defined as F50 (clonal expansion) divided by E x V (chaos), with BLOSUM62-based TCRdist calculated between CDR3 peptides within each V-J. Welch's t-statistics and random forest reduced roughly 500 V-J features to under 15, which were used in a naive Bayes classifier (R e1071). The Morisita-Horn index was used to measure how similar the thyroid and blood repertoires were. The raw public reads went through TCRdb reprocessing: fastp at Q25, MiXCR clone calling, in-frame beta chains kept. A single entry per CDR3 protein holds the most common genes and DNA from its merged rows. What appears here as the V and J calls and clone size reflects TCRdb's work, not the paper's. The table for this sample lists a few hundred thousand distinct CDR3 sequences; around 45% of them were counted only once. The top ten clonotypes cover about 20% of the sample.

The CDR3 contains 14 residues, cysteine and phenylalanine counted. Only the CDR3 portion is preserved as DNA: 42 bases, with reading frame beginning at the first base. Taken from the germline V gene, the CDR1 and CDR2 loops are SGHTA and FQGNSA. V drops 4 bases and J drops 1 base, leaving 11 bases in between. Exclusion was applied to patients with uncontrolled infections, other autoimmune diseases, pregnancy or lactation. Diagnoses were established on the basis of clinical symptoms, serum thyroxine and TRAb, thyroid ultrasound, and orbital computed tomography. Total RNA was extracted with Trizol reagent, and quality was checked on an Agilent 2100 Bioanalyzer.

The chain joins TRBV7-2 to TRBJ2-7, with the D call tentatively TRBD1 or TRBD2, each fitting 5 bases. This receptor was obtained from an adult woman with Graves' disease, either hyperthyroidism or ophthalmopathy (not recorded which). Source material: peripheral blood or thyroid tissue (not recorded which). The CDR3: CASSYGGNSYEQYF. The bases are TGTGCCAGCAGCTATGGGGGAAATTCCTACGAGCAGTACTTC.